Reported below is one T cell receptor (beta chain). Germline-derived CDR1 and CDR2 are SGHTA and FQGNSA. This CDR3 comprises 14 residues. Germline trimming cut 5 bases from V and 3 bases from J; bases unmatched to any gene: 5. Generated by immunoSEQ multiplex PCR, the TCRdb table keeps only in-frame clones and is missing some. The sample carries approximately 99,000 clones, approximately 93% recorded once. This sample stems from a study of OX40 agonist ivuxolimab in advanced cancers. V gene TRBV7-2 combines with J gene TRBJ2-7; 9 bases are a match to TRBD1. The sample was CD4+ or CD8+ T cells sorted from blood, taken in a trial of the OX40 agonist ivuxolimab. This sequence originates from an adult with an advanced solid tumor such as melanoma, head and neck, liver or kidney cancer. CDR3 sequence: CASSLRQGDYEQYF. In nucleotides, the CDR3 is TGTGCCAGCAGCCTTCGACAGGGGGACTACGAGCAGTACTTC. The full variable domain, completed using reference TRBV7-2 and TRBJ2-7, is GAGVSQSPSNKVTEKGKDVELRCDPISGHTALYWYRQSLGQGLEFLIYFQGNSAPDKSGLPSDRFSAERTGGSVSTLTIQRTQQEDSAVYLCASSLRQGDYEQYFGPGTRLTVT.